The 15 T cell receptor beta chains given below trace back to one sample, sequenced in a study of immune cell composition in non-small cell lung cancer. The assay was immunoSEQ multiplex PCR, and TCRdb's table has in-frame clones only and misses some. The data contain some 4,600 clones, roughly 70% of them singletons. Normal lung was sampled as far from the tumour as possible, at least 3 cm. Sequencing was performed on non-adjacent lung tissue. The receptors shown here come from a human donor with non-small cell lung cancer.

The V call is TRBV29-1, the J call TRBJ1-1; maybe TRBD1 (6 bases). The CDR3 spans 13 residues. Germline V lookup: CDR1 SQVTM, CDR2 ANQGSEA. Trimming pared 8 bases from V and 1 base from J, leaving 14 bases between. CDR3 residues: CSTQDRPNTEAFF. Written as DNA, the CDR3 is TGCAGCACACAGGACAGACCGAACACTGAAGCTTTCTTT.

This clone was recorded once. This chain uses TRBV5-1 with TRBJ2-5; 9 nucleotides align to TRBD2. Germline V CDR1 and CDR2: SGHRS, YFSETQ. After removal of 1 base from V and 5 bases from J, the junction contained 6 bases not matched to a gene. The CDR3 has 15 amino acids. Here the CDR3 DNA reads TGCGCCAGCAGCTTGCTGACTAGCGGTGGGGAGACCCAGTACTTC. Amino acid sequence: CASSLLTSGGETQYF.

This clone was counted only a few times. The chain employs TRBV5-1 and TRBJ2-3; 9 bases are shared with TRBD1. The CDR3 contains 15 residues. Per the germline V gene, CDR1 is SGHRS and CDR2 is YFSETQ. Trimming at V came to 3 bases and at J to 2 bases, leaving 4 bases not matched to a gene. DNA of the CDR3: TGCGCCAGCAGCTCGACAGGGGGTTACACAGATACGCAGTATTTT. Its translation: CASSSTGGYTDTQYF. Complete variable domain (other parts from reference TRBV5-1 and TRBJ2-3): KAGVTQTPRYLIKTRGQQVTLSCSPISGHRSVSWYQQTPGQGLQFLFEYFSETQRNKGNFPGRFSGRQFSNSRSEMNVSTLELGDSALYLCASSSTGGYTDTQYFGPGTRLTVL.

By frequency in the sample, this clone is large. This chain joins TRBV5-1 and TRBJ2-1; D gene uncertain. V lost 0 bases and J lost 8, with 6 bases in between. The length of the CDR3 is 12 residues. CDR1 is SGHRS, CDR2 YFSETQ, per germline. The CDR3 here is CASSLGSDEQFF. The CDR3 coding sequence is TGCGCCAGCAGCTTGGGCAGCGATGAGCAGTTCTTC.

The CDR3 DNA reads TGTGCCAGCAGCCCCGTTAGCTCCTACGAGCAGTACTTC. Protein: CASSPVSSYEQYF. The V and J genes are TRBV7-2 and TRBJ2-7, with no clear D. Germline assignment: CDR1 SGHTA and CDR2 FQGNSA. This CDR3 has 13 amino acids. V lost 5 bases and J 0 bases, leaving 8 bases between the germline ends.

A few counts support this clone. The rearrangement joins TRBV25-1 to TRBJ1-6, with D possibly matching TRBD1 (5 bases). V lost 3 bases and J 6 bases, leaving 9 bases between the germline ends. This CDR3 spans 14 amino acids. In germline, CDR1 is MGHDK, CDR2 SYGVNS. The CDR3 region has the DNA TGTGCCAGCAGTGATCAAGGGGTTAATTCACCCCTCCACTTT. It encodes CASSDQGVNSPLHF.

The CDR3 bases are TGTGCCAGCAGCTTATGGGGTGATAGAGGATATGGCTACACCTTC. Its protein product is CASSLWGDRGYGYTF. The chain carries TRBV13 and TRBJ1-2; D remains ambiguous. This CDR3 spans 15 amino acids. Per germline, CDR1 PRHDT and CDR2 FYEKMQ (reference sequence). Trimming removed 2 bases from V and 5 bases from J, with 15 bases in between.

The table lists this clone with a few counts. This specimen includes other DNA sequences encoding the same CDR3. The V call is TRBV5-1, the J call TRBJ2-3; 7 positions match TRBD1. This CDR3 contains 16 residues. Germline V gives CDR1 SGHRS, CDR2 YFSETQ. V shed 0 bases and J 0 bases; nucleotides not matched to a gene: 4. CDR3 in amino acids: CASSLVGTDSTDTQYF. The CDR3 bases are TGCGCCAGCAGCTTGGTCGGGACAGATAGCACAGATACGCAGTATTTT. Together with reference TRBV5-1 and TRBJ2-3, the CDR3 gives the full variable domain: KAGVTQTPRYLIKTRGQQVTLSCSPISGHRSVSWYQQTPGQGLQFLFEYFSETQRNKGNFPGRFSGRQFSNSRSEMNVSTLELGDSALYLCASSLVGTDSTDTQYFGPGTRLTVL.

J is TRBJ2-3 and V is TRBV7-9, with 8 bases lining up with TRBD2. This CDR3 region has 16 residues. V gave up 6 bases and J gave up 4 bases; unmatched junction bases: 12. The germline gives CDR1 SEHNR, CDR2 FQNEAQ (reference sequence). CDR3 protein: CASSPKAGVAADTQYF. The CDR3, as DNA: TGTGCCAGCAGTCCTAAAGCGGGGGTCGCTGCAGATACGCAGTATTTT.

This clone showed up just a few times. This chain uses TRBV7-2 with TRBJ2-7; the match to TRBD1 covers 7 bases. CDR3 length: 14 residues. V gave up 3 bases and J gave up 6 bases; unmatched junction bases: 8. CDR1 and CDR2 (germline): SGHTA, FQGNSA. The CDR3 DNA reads TGTGCCAGCAGCTTCCGGGACAGAAGGGGCGAGCAGTACTTC. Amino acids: CASSFRDRRGEQYF. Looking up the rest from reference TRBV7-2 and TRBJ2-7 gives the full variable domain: GAGVSQSPSNKVTEKGKDVELRCDPISGHTALYWYRQSLGQGLEFLIYFQGNSAPDKSGLPSDRFSAERTGGSVSTLTIQRTQQEDSAVYLCASSFRDRRGEQYFGPGTRLTVT.

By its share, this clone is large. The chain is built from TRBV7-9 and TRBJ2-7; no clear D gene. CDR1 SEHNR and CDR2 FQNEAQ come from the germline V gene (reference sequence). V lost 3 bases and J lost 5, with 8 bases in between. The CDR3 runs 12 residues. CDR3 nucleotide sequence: TGTGCCAGCAGCTTTGGGGTGGACGAGCAGTACTTC. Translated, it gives CASSFGVDEQYF.

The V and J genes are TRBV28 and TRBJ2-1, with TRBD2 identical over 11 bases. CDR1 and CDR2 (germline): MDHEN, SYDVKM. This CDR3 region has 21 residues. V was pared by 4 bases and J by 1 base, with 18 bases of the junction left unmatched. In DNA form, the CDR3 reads TGTGCCAGCAGTTCCCCCCTGACTGCTAGCGGGGGGCCCCTATCCTACAATGAGCAGTTCTTC. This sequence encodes CASSSPLTASGGPLSYNEQFF.

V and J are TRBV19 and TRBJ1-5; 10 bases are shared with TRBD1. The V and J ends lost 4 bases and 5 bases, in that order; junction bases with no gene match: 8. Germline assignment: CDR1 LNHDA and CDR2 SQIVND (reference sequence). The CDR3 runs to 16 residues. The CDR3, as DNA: TGTGCCAGTAGTAGACCGCCGGGACAGGGGCATCAGCCCCAGCATTTT. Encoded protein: CASSRPPGQGHQPQHF.

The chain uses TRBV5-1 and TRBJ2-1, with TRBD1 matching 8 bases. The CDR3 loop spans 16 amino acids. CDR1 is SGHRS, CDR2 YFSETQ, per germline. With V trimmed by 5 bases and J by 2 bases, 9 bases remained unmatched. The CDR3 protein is CASSPQGAAAYNEQFF. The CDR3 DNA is TGCGCCAGCAGTCCGCAGGGGGCGGCCGCCTACAATGAGCAGTTCTTC.

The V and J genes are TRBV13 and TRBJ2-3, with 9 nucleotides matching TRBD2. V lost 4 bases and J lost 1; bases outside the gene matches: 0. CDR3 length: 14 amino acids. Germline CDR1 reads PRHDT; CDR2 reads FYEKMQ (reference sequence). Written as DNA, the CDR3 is TGTGCCAGCAGCTCTAGCGGGGGCACAGATACGCAGTATTTT. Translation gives CASSSSGGTDTQYF.